This record covers a single TCR beta chain. The data belong to a study of control samples from healthy donors and cancer patients. The germline gives CDR1 MNHEY, CDR2 SMNVEV (reference sequence). Trimming stripped 5 bases from V and 4 bases from J, with 11 bases between. The CDR3 extends over 13 amino acids. Data came from immunoSEQ multiplex PCR; TCRdb stores just in-frame clones and leaves some out. This sample has 130,000 or so clones, with roughly 90% found just once. Sequences were obtained from blood. The chain has TRBV27 and TRBJ1-2; tentatively, D is TRBD1 (5 bases). The sequence derives from a man between 45 and 60 years old in good health. The CDR3 DNA reads TGTGCCAGCAGTGTGGCAGGGTCCTATGGCTACACCTTC. This codes for CASSVAGSYGYTF.